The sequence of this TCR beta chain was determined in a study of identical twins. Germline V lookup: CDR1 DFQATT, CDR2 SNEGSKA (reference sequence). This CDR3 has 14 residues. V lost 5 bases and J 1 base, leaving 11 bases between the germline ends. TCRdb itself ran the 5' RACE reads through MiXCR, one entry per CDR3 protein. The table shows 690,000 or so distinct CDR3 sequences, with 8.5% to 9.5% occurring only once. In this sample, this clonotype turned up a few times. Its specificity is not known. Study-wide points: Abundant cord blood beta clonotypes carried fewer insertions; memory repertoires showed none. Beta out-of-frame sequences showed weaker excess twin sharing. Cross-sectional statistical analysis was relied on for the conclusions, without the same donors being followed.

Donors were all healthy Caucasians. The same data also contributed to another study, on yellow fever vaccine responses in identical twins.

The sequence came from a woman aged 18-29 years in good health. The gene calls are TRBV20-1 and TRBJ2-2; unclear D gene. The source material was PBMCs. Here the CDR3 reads CSALWLVNTGELFF. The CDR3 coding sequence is TGCAGTGCTCTTTGGCTAGTGAACACCGGGGAGCTGTTTTTT.